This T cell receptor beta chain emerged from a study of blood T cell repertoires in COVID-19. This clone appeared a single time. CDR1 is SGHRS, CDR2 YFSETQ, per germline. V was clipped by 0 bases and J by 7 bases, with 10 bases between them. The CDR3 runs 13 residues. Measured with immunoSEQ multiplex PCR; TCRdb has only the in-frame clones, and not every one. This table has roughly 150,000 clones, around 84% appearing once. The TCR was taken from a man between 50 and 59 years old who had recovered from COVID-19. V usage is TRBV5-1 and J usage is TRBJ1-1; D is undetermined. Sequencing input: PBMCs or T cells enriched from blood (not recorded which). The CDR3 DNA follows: TGCGCCAGCAGCTTGGCCGGGAGGAGTGAAGCTTTCTTT. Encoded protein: CASSLAGRSEAFF.